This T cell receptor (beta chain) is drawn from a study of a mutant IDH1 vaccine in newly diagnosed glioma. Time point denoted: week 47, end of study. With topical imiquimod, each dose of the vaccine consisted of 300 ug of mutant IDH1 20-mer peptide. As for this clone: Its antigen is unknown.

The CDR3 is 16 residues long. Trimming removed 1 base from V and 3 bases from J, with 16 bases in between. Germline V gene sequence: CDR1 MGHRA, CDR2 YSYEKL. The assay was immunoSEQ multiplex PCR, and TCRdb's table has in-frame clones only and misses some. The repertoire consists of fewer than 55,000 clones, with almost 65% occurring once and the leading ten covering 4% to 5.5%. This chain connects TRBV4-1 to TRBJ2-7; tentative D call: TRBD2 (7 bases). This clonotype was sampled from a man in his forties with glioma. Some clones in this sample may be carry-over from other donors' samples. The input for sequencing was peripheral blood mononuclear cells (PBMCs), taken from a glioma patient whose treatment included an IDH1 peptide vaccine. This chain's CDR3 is CASSQGFRGALYEQYF. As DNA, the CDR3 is TGCGCCAGCAGCCAAGGTTTTCGGGGGGCCCTCTACGAGCAGTACTTC.